Shown below are 32 T cell receptor beta chains from a single sample sequenced in a study of breast tumors, draining lymph nodes, adjacent tissues. In TCRdb, the multiplex PCR reads were re-called with MiXCR into one record per CDR3 protein. There are fewer than 200,000 distinct CDR3 sequences in the sample; approximately 33% occur only once, and 3.5% to 4.5% lies in the top ten. Axillary draining lymph nodes of breast cancer patients supplied the node samples. The sample taken for sequencing was axillary lymph node tissue. The source of these receptors is a female donor with breast cancer. Some clones in this sample may be carry-over from other donors' samples.

This clonotype was recorded at least ten times. V usage is TRBV10-2 and J usage is TRBJ1-4; TRBD1 aligns across 7 bases. V shed 4 bases and J 7 bases; nucleotides not matched to a gene: 6. The CDR3 length is 14 residues. Germline CDR1 and CDR2: WSHSY and SAAADI. The CDR3 DNA sequence: TGCGCCAGCAGTGGGGACAGTCCTCCTGAAAAACTGTTTTTT. It yields the protein CASSGDSPPEKLFF.

A few counts support this clonotype. This chain's CDR3 is CASSEGQGLWYEQYF. The DNA for the CDR3 is TGTGCCAGCAGTGAGGGCCAGGGCCTGTGGTACGAGCAGTACTTC. The chain links TRBV6-1 to TRBJ2-7; the D gene is possibly TRBD1 (5 bases). V was pared by 3 bases and J by 4 bases, with 16 bases between. Germline assignment: CDR1 MNHNS and CDR2 SASEGT. The CDR3 sequence is 15 residues long.

The chain links TRBV3-1 to TRBJ2-5; 12 nucleotides agree with TRBD2. The germline V gene has CDR1 LGHDT and CDR2 YNNKEL (reference sequence). The CDR3 contains 18 residues. Trimming cost V 2 bases and J 4 bases; bases outside gene matches: 11. CDR3 nucleotides: TGTGCCAGCAGCCAAAAAGGGTCTAGCGGGAGGGGCCCAGAGACCCAGTACTTC. Translation: CASSQKGSSGRGPETQYF.

This clonotype was picked up many times. The chain carries TRBV2 and TRBJ1-3, with D possibly TRBD1 on 5 matching bases. CDR1 is SNHLY, CDR2 FYNNEI, per germline. The CDR3 covers 14 residues. The germline V and J ends were trimmed by 6 bases and 0 bases, with 9 bases remaining between them. The DNA for the CDR3 is TGTGCCAGCAGGAGGGGCGGCTCTGGAAACACCATATATTTT. Protein: CASRRGGSGNTIYF.

This clonotype was detected many times. The chain links TRBV5-1 to TRBJ2-7, with TRBD1 matching over 10 bases. Germline assignment: CDR1 SGHRS and CDR2 YFSETQ. J gave up 4 bases and V 3 bases, and 7 bases lay outside the gene matches. The CDR3 sequence is 15 residues long. This CDR3 reads CASSSPGDRGYEQYF. In DNA form, the CDR3 reads TGCGCCAGCAGCTCCCCCGGGGACAGGGGATACGAGCAGTACTTC. Variable domain in full (rest from reference TRBV5-1 and TRBJ2-7): KAGVTQTPRYLIKTRGQQVTLSCSPISGHRSVSWYQQTPGQGLQFLFEYFSETQRNKGNFPGRFSGRQFSNSRSEMNVSTLELGDSALYLCASSSPGDRGYEQYFGPGTRLTVT.

The chain couples TRBV2 to TRBJ1-1; D might be TRBD1 (5 bases). CDR1 SNHLY and CDR2 FYNNEI come from the germline V gene. The CDR3 totals 16 residues. Trimming took off 6 bases at V and 3 bases at J, with 20 bases between the two ends. The CDR3 region is CASSESPGYLDTEAFF. CDR3 sequence (DNA): TGTGCCAGCAGCGAATCTCCAGGGTACCTCGACACTGAAGCTTTCTTT.

This clonotype was counted at least ten times. V gene TRBV12-3 or TRBV12-4 combines with J gene TRBJ2-5, with TRBD2 matching over 11 bases. The CDR3 contains 15 residues. The V and J ends lost 2 bases and 4 bases, in that order; junction bases with no gene match: 3. This CDR3 reads CASSLLAGGRETQYF. The CDR3 DNA follows: TGTGCCAGCAGTTTATTAGCGGGGGGGAGAGAGACCCAGTACTTC.

This clonotype was seen many times. This sequence joins TRBV24-1 and TRBJ2-3; 10 bases match TRBD2. Germline V gives CDR1 KGHDR, CDR2 SFDVKD. The CDR3 sequence is 16 residues long. V dropped 1 base and J dropped 4; count of bases not matched to a gene: 4. This chain's CDR3 is CATSDFVAGGPDTQYF. Written as DNA, the CDR3 is TGTGCCACCAGTGATTTTGTAGCGGGGGGACCAGATACGCAGTATTTT.

The rearrangement joins TRBV15 to TRBJ2-7, with TRBD2 matching over 7 bases. CDR1 LNHNV and CDR2 YYDKDF come from the germline V gene (reference sequence). The ends lost 3 bases at V and 3 bases at J; junction bases unmatched: 2. The CDR3 totals 13 residues. The CDR3 coding sequence is TGTGCCACCAGCAGTTTAGCGGGCTACGAGCAGTACTTC. Amino acid sequence: CATSSLAGYEQYF.

In its sample, this clonotype was seen many times. The junction does not match germline at one end; this may be a read error. This chain connects TRBV7-7 to TRBJ2-1, with 10 bases aligning to TRBD2. The CDR3 covers 16 residues. Germline CDR1 and CDR2: SSHAT and FNYEAQ (reference sequence). This chain's CDR3 is CASSLGSGGTYNEQFF. CDR3 nucleotide sequence: TGTGCTAGCAGCTTAGGTAGCGGGGGGACCTACAATGAGCAGTTCTTC. Full variable domain (outside the CDR3, taken from reference TRBV7-7 and TRBJ2-1): GAGVSQSPRYKVTKRGQDVTLRCDPISSHATLYWYQQALGQGPEFLTYFNYEAQPDKSGLPSDRFSAERPEGSISTLTIQRTEQRDSAMYRCASSLGSGGTYNEQFFGPGTRLTVL.

The chain links TRBV10-3 to TRBJ2-7, with 7 bases fitting TRBD1. Trimming removed 2 bases from V and 3 bases from J; junction bases left unmatched: 13. This CDR3 region has 17 residues. Germline lookup yields CDR1 ENHRY and CDR2 SYGVKD. The CDR3 nucleotides are TGTGCCATCAGTGAGCCTTACCAAGGGACAGAAAACTACGAGCAGTACTTC. Its translation: CAISEPYQGTENYEQYF.

This clonotype was detected ten times or more. This chain joins TRBV12-3 or TRBV12-4 and TRBJ2-2; D is unresolved. The CDR3 is made up of 14 amino acids. V was shortened by 5 bases and J by 1 base, with 8 bases between the two germline ends. CDR3: CASSPGQNTGELFF. The CDR3 region has the DNA TGTGCCAGCAGTCCAGGCCAGAACACCGGGGAGCTGTTTTTT.

This clonotype was observed a single time. The V gene is TRBV10-1, the J gene TRBJ1-1; D is unclear. CDR3 length: 13 residues. Trimming pared 0 bases from V and 4 bases from J, leaving 6 bases between. Germline CDR1 WNHNN, CDR2 SYGVQD (reference sequence). The CDR3 region is CASSESEATEAFF. In DNA, the CDR3 is TGCGCCAGCAGTGAGTCAGAGGCCACTGAAGCTTTCTTT.

This rearrangement joins TRBV6-4 to TRBJ2-5; 9 bases align to TRBD1. V shed 8 bases and J 2 bases; nucleotides not matched to a gene: 9. This CDR3 region has 15 residues. Looked up from germline, CDR1 is MRHNA and CDR2 is SNTAGT. In DNA, the CDR3 is TGTGCCAGCCACGACAGGGGGTGGGAACAAGAGACCCAGTACTTC. Its protein product is CASHDRGWEQETQYF.

Many counts were recorded for this clonotype. The chain has TRBV20-1 and TRBJ2-3; D may be TRBD2 (5 bases). Trimming took off 8 bases at V and 2 bases at J, with 14 bases between the two ends. Looked up from germline, CDR1 is DFQATT and CDR2 is SNEGSKA (reference sequence). The CDR3 consists of 13 residues. The DNA for the CDR3 is TGCAGTCTTCTAAAGCGGACCACAGATACGCAGTATTTT. It is translated as CSLLKRTTDTQYF.

This chain joins TRBV12-5 and TRBJ1-1; possibly TRBD1 for D (6 bases). With 5 bases removed from V and 11 bases from J, the gap between germline ends came to 21 bases. From germline, CDR1 is LGHNT and CDR2 FRNRAP. The CDR3 contains 14 residues. DNA for the CDR3: TGTGCTAGTGGTGGGAACCGGGCCTCTGGGGGCGCTTTCTTT. It is translated as CASGGNRASGGAFF.

This clonotype appeared a few times. This chain uses TRBV11-2 with TRBJ2-5; 9 bases line up with TRBD2. Germline trimming cut 4 bases from V and 1 base from J; bases unmatched to any gene: 16. The CDR3 spans 19 residues. CDR1 SGHAT and CDR2 FQNNGV come from the germline V gene. The CDR3 spells CASSSKIPSSRGGQETQYF. The CDR3 region has the DNA TGTGCCAGCAGCTCGAAGATTCCTTCCTCGCGGGGGGGCCAAGAGACCCAGTACTTC.

This clonotype was picked up many times. The rearrangement uses TRBV12-3 or TRBV12-4 and TRBJ2-1; TRBD2 matches 11 bases. With V trimmed by 1 base and J by 4 bases, 15 bases remained unmatched. The CDR3 consists of 20 residues. The CDR3 spells CASSLVPEGVAGGIYNEQFF. The CDR3 DNA sequence: TGTGCCAGCAGTTTAGTCCCTGAGGGAGTAGCGGGGGGGATATACAATGAGCAGTTCTTC.

A few counts support this clonotype. The chain carries TRBV19 and TRBJ1-1; 7 nucleotides agree with TRBD1. V shed 6 bases, J shed 4 bases, and the junction held 11 bases outside the gene matches. Germline CDR1 is LNHDA and CDR2 is SQIVND (reference sequence). The CDR3 contains 15 residues. The CDR3 DNA follows: TGTGCCAGTAGATTAGCCGGGACAGCTGGCACTGAAGCTTTCTTT. It specifies CASRLAGTAGTEAFF.

The sample holds many counts of this clonotype. This chain connects TRBV2 to TRBJ2-5; maybe TRBD2 (5 bases). Germline CDR1 reads SNHLY; CDR2 reads FYNNEI. Trimming stripped 7 bases from V and 5 bases from J, with 20 bases between. The CDR3 has 15 residues. CDR3 in DNA: TGTGCCAGCACCCCGTCGCGGTTCCCGGGGGAGACCCAGTACTTC. Its translation: CASTPSRFPGETQYF.

This clonotype was seen many times. A clone one base away is much larger, so this may be a read error. J is TRBJ2-2 and V is TRBV7-7, with 8 nucleotides matching TRBD1. The germline V gene has CDR1 SSHAT and CDR2 FNYEAQ (reference sequence). The CDR3 has 19 amino acids. The CDR3 region is CASSPRTGTGLRAPGELFF. In DNA form, the CDR3 reads TGTGCTAGCAGCCCCCGGACAGGGACGGGGCTTCGTGCCCCCGGGGAGCTGTTTTTT.

This clonotype was seen repeatedly, ten times or more. The CDR3 sequence is CASSRGGEQYF. The CDR3 DNA reads TGTGCCAGCAGCCGAGGGGGGGAGCAGTACTTC. This chain links TRBV4-2 with TRBJ2-7; the D gene could be TRBD1 or TRBD2 (6 bases each). The CDR3 sequence is 11 residues long. The germline V gene encodes CDR1 LGHNA and CDR2 YNFKEQ. Trimming removed 4 bases from V and 7 bases from J, with 8 bases in between.

In this sample, this clonotype turned up many times. The V and J genes are TRBV6-1 and TRBJ1-4, with D perhaps TRBD1 (5 bases). The CDR3 runs 15 residues. With 6 bases removed from V and 2 bases from J, the gap between germline ends came to 13 bases. Germline CDR1 MNHNS, CDR2 SASEGT. The CDR3 coding sequence is TGTGCCAGCAGGGGCGGCGGGGGTACTAATGAAAAACTGTTTTTT. Translating gives CASRGGGGTNEKLFF.

Turning to this clonotype: A much larger clone sits a single nucleotide away, making a read error possible. The chain links TRBV6-5 to TRBJ2-7, with D perhaps matching TRBD2 (5 bases). The CDR3 length is 14 residues. Looked up from germline, CDR1 is MNHEY and CDR2 is SVGAGI. The CDR3 DNA follows: TGTTCCAGCAGTTACCTCGGTAGCGCCCACGAGCAGTACTTC. It translates to CSSSYLGSAHEQYF.

The chain couples TRBV12-3 or TRBV12-4 to TRBJ2-1, with D possibly TRBD2 on 7 matching bases. Trimming shortened V by 9 bases and J by 8 bases, and 23 bases separated the two germline ends. There are 15 residues in the CDR3. CDR3 coding DNA: TGTGCCAGGGGATACGACGGGGGGCCAGCGGATGAGCAGTTCTTC. Translated: CARGYDGGPADEQFF.

The chain uses TRBV7-8 and TRBJ1-4; possibly TRBD1 for D (5 bases). The CDR3 is made up of 17 amino acids. V shed 3 bases and J shed 7 bases, with 21 bases lying between them. Germline V CDR1 and CDR2: SGHVS, FQNEAQ. The CDR3 DNA is TGTGCCAGCAGCTTCGTCCCGACAGCGGGTATTGCTGAAAAACTGTTTTTT. Its translation is CASSFVPTAGIAEKLFF.

V is TRBV28 and J is TRBJ1-2; no definite D call. CDR3 length: 16 residues. The V end was cut by 2 bases, the J end by 5 bases, with 18 bases between. The germline V gene encodes CDR1 MDHEN and CDR2 SYDVKM. The CDR3 nucleotides are TGTGCCAGCAGTTTACCCGGCAGACCCCCCGAATATGGCTACACCTTC. Translated: CASSLPGRPPEYGYTF.

This clonotype was seen repeatedly, ten times or more. This may arise from a read error, as a much more abundant clone is one base away. Here the CDR3 omits its conserved ending phenylalanine or tryptophan, so a read error is the likely source. V is TRBV7-7 and J is TRBJ2-5; D is perhaps TRBD2 (6 bases). Germline CDR1 is SSHAT and CDR2 is FNYEAQ (reference sequence). This CDR3 has 14 amino acids. The chain's CDR3 is CASSLVRGEETQYL. DNA of the CDR3: TGTGCTAGCAGCTTAGTTCGCGGGGAAGAGACCCAGTACCTC.

The chain uses TRBV7-8 and TRBJ1-6, with a weak D call TRBD1 (6 bases). The germline CDR1 and CDR2 sequences are SGHVS and FQNEAQ. Between the trimmed V and J ends, which lost 2 bases and 5 bases, there was a span of 7 bases. The CDR3 is 14 residues long. CDR3 nucleotides: TGTGCCAGCAGCTTAAGACAGGATAATTCACCCCTCCACTTT. Translation gives CASSLRQDNSPLHF.

Details on this clonotype: The CDR3 ends on some other residue instead of the conserved phenylalanine or tryptophan, so this is likely a read error. The DNA is left out, because the CDR3 cannot be placed on it with certainty; the CDR3 is given as TCRdb lists it. The rearrangement uses TRBV19 and TRBJ2-5; the D call TRBD1 from the table was never checked on the DNA. The CDR3 spans 12 amino acids, including both terminal residues. Germline CDR1 is LNHDA and CDR2 is SQIVND (reference sequence). The CDR3 region is CASTPREGATYY.

This clonotype was seen a few times. With a much larger clone just one base away, this may be a read error. The chain links TRBV7-2 to TRBJ2-7; D possibly matches TRBD1 or TRBD2 (5 bases each). The CDR3 is made up of 15 amino acids. In germline, CDR1 is SGHTA, CDR2 FQGNSA. CDR3 sequence (DNA): TGTGCCAGCAGCTCCTGGGACGCCCGTGGAAACGAGCAGCACTTC. Translation gives CASSSWDARGNEQHF. Full variable domain (remainder filled in from reference TRBV7-2 and TRBJ2-7): GAGVSQSPSNKVTEKGKDVELRCDPISGHTALYWYRQSLGQGLEFLIYFQGNSAPDKSGLPSDRFSAERTGGSVSTLTIQRTQQEDSAVYLCASSSWDARGNEQHFGPGTRLTVT.

This clonotype has ten or more counts. The gene calls are TRBV11-2 and TRBJ2-5; 11 positions match TRBD2. The germline V gene encodes CDR1 SGHAT and CDR2 FQNNGV. CDR3 length: 15 amino acids. Unmatched junction bases numbered 1, after V lost 3 bases and J lost 1 base. DNA for the CDR3: TGTGCCAGCAGCTTCGGGACTAGCGGCCAAGAGACCCAGTACTTC. The encoded protein is CASSFGTSGQETQYF.